What follows describes a single T cell receptor (beta chain). This sample is part of a study of blood T cell repertoires in COVID-19. There are 13 residues in the CDR3. V was trimmed by 5 bases and J by 0 bases, leaving 4 bases between them. Germline loops: CDR1 LGHNT, CDR2 FRNRAP. Using immunoSEQ multiplex PCR, the repertoire was profiled, and TCRdb retains in-frame clones only, with some absent. The sample carries roughly 150,000 clones, more than 80% recorded once. The chain combines TRBV12-5 with TRBJ2-2; D uncertain. The specimen was peripheral blood. This clonotype was sampled from a human donor in a cohort sampled during active COVID-19. This CDR3 reads CASGNSNTGELFF. CDR3 in DNA: TGTGCTAGTGGTAACTCGAACACCGGGGAGCTGTTTTTT. Full variable domain (remainder filled in from reference TRBV12-5 and TRBJ2-2): DARVTQTPRHKVTEMGQEVTMRCQPILGHNTVFWYRQTMMQGLELLAYFRNRAPLDDSGMPKDRFSAEMPDATLATLKIQPSEPRDSAVYFCASGNSNTGELFFGEGSRLTVL.